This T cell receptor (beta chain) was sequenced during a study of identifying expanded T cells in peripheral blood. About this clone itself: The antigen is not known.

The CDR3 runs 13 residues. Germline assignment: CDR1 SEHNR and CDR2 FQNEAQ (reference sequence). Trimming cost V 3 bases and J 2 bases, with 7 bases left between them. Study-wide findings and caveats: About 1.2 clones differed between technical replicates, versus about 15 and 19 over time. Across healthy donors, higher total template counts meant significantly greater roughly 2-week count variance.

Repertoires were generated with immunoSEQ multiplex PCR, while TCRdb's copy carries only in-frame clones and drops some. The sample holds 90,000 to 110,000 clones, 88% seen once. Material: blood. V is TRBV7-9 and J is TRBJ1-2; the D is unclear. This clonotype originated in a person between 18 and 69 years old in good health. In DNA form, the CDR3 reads TGTGCCAGCAGCTTCCGCGGGAACTATGGCTACACCTTC. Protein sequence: CASSFRGNYGYTF.